This TCR beta chain was recorded in a study of OX40 agonist ivuxolimab in advanced cancers. At the level of the study: Patient treatment consisted of intravenous ivuxolimab administration every 2 weeks at 0.01 to 10 mg/kg. Among those enrolled, mean age was 60 years (range about 23 to 80) and 75% to 85% were male.

Profiling relied on immunoSEQ multiplex PCR, and the TCRdb table lists in-frame clones only, not all of them. Among 47,000 or so clones listed, 70% to 90% were seen once. Study results and limitations: Doses of 0.1 to 3.0 mg/kg were accompanied by clonal expansion of CD4+ and CD8+ blood T cells by week 6. Expanded clones tended on average to be more numerous among CD8+ T cells than CD4+.

The germline CDR1 and CDR2 sequences are MGHRA and YSYEKL. The length of the CDR3 is 15 residues. The V segment lost 4 bases and the J segment 4 bases; nucleotides outside the gene matches: 6. Concerning this clone: The antigen remains undetermined.

The sequence was obtained from an adult with an advanced solid tumor such as melanoma, head and neck, liver or kidney cancer. Sequenced here: CD4+ or CD8+ T cells sorted from blood, sampled in a trial of the OX40 agonist ivuxolimab. The J gene is TRBJ2-7, the V gene TRBV4-1, with TRBD1 matching over 11 bases. The CDR3 is CASSPGQGAGYEQYF. The CDR3 DNA reads as TGCGCCAGCAGCCCCGGACAGGGGGCCGGGTACGAGCAGTACTTC.